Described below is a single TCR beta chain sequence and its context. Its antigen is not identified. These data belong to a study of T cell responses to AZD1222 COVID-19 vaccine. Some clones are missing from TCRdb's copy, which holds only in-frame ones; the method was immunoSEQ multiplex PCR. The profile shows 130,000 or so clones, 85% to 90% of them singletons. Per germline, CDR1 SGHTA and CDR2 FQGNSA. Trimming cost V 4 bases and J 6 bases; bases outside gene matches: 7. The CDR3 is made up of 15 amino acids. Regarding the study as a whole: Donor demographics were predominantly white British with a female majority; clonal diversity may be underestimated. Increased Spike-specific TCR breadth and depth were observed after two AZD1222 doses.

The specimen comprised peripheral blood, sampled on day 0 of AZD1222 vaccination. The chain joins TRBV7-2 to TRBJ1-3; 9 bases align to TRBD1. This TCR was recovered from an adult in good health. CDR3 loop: CASSSRDRDANTIYF. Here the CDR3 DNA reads TGTGCCAGCAGCTCGCGGGACAGGGACGCAAACACCATATATTTT.